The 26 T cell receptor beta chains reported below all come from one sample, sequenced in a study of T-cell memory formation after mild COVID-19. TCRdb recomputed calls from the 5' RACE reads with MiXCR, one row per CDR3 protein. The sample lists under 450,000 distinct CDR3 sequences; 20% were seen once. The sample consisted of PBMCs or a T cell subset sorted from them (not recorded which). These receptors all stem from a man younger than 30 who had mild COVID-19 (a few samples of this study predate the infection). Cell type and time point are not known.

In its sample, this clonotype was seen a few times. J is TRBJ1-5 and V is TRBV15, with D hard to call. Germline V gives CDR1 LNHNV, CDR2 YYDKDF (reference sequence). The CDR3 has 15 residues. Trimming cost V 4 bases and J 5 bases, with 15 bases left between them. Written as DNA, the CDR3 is TGTGCCACCAGCATCCCCACAGCCCCCTATCAGCCCCAGCATTTT. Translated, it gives CATSIPTAPYQPQHF.

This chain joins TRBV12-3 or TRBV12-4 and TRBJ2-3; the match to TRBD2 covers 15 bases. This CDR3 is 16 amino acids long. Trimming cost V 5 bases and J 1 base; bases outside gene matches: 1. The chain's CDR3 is CASSRTSGGGTDTQYF. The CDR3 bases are TGTGCCAGCAGTAGGACTAGCGGGGGGGGCACAGATACGCAGTATTTT.

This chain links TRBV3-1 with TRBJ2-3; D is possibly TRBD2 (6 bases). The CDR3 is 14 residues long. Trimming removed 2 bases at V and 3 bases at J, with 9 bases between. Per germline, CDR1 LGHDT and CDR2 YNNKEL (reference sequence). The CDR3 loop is CASSQPTSTDTQYF. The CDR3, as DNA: TGTGCCAGCAGCCAACCGACTAGTACAGATACGCAGTATTTT.

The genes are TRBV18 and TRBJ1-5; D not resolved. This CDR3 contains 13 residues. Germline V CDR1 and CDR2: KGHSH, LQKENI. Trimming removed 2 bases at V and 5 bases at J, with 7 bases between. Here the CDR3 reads CASSPGNDQPQHF. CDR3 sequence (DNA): TGTGCCAGCTCACCAGGGAACGATCAGCCCCAGCATTTT.

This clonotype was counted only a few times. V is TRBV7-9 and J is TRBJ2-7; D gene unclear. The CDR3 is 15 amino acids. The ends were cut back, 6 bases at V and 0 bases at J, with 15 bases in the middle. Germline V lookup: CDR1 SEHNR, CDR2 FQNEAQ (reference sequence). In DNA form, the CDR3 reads TGTGCCAGCAGGTCCGCGGAGTGGAGCTCCTACGAGCAGTACTTC. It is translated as CASRSAEWSSYEQYF.

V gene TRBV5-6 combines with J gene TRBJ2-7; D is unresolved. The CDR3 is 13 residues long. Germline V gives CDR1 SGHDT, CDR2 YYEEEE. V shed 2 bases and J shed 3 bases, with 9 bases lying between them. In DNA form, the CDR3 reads TGTGCCAGCAGCTTTTTGATAGTCTACGAGCAGTACGTC. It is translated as CASSFLIVYEQYV.

CDR3 loop: CASSPTGVSNQPQHF. The CDR3 DNA is TGTGCCAGCAGCCCCACAGGGGTTAGCAATCAGCCCCAGCATTTT. The chain is built from TRBV7-9 and TRBJ1-5; 7 positions agree with TRBD1. The germline V gene has CDR1 SEHNR and CDR2 FQNEAQ (reference sequence). J was trimmed by 0 bases and V by 5 bases; bases with no gene match: 4. The CDR3 is 15 amino acids. The full variable domain, in which reference TRBV7-9 and TRBJ1-5 provide the parts outside the CDR3, is DTGVSQNPRHKITKRGQNVTFRCDPISEHNRLYWYRQTLGQGPEFLTYFQNEAQLEKSRLLSDRFSAERPKGSFSTLEIQRTEQGDSAMYLCASSPTGVSNQPQHFGDGTRLSIL.

CDR3: CASRGGTSGVTDTQYF. CDR3 DNA: TGTGCCAGCCGCGGAGGGACTAGCGGGGTCACAGATACGCAGTATTTT. The rearrangement joins TRBV7-2 to TRBJ2-3; 13 nucleotides align to TRBD2. CDR1 and CDR2 from the germline V gene are SGHTA and FQGNSA. The CDR3 covers 16 residues. Trimming removed 8 bases from V and 2 bases from J; junction bases left unmatched: 7.

The CDR3 bases are TGCGCCAGCAGCCAATGGACAGGGCTTATCTACGAGCAGTACTTC. The encoded protein is CASSQWTGLIYEQYF. V gene TRBV4-1 combines with J gene TRBJ2-7; 8 bases fit TRBD1. V shed 2 bases and J 3 bases; nucleotides not matched to a gene: 6. CDR3 length equals 15 residues. Germline V CDR1 and CDR2: MGHRA, YSYEKL.

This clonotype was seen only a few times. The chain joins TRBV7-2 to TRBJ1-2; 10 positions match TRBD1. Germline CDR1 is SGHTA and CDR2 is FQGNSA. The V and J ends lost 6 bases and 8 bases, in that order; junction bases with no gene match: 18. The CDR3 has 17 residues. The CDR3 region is CASRGPLGTGALEGYTF. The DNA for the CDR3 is TGTGCCAGCAGGGGACCCTTGGGGACAGGGGCCCTGGAGGGCTACACCTTC.

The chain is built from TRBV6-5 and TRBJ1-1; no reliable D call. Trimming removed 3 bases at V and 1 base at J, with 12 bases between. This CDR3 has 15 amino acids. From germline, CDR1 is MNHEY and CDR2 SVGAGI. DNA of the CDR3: TGTGCCAGCAGTTATGGGCCAATGGGGAACACTGAAGCTTTCTTT. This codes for CASSYGPMGNTEAFF.

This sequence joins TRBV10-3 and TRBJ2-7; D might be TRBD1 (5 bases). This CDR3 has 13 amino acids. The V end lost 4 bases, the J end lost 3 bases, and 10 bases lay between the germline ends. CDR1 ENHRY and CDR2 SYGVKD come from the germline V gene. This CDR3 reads CAISVSGNYEQYF. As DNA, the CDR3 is TGTGCCATCAGTGTTTCAGGGAACTACGAGCAGTACTTC.

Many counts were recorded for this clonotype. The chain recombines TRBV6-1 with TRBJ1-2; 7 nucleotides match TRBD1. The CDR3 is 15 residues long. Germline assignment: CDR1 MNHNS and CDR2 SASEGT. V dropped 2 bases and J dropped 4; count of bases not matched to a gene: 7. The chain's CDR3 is CASSESEGGGYGYTF. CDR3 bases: TGTGCCAGCAGTGAAAGTGAAGGGGGCGGCTATGGCTACACCTTC.

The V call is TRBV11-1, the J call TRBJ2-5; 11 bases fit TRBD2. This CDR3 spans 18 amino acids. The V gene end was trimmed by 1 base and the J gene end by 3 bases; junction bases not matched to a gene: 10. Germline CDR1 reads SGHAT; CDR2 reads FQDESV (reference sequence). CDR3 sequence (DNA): TGTGCCAGCAGCTTAGGGGTCGCTAGCGGGGGGAGGAAAGAGACCCAGTACTTC. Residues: CASSLGVASGGRKETQYF.

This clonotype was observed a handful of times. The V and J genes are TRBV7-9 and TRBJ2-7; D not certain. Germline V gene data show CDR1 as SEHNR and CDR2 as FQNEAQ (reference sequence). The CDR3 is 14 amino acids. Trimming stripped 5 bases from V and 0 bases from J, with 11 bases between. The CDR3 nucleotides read TGTGCCAGCAGCGACTTAAGCAACTCCTACGAGCAGTACTTC. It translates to CASSDLSNSYEQYF.

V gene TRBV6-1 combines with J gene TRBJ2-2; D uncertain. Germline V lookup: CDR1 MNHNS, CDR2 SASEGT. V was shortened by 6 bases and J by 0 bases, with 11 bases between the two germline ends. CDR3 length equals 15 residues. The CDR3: CASRRHFTNTGELFF. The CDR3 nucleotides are TGTGCCAGCAGACGCCATTTTACGAACACCGGGGAGCTGTTTTTT.

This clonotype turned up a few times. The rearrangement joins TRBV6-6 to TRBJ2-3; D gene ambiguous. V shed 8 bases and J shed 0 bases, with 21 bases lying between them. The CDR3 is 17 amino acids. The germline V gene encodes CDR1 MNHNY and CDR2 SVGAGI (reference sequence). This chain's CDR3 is CASGSEWGLFSTDTQYF. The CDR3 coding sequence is TGTGCCAGCGGGTCGGAGTGGGGTCTCTTTAGCACAGATACGCAGTATTTT.

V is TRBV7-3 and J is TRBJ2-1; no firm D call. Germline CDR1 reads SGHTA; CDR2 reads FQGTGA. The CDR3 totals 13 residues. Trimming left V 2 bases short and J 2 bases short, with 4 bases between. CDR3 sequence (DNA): TGTGCCAGCAGCTTAGACACCTACAATGAGCAGTTCTTC. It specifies CASSLDTYNEQFF.

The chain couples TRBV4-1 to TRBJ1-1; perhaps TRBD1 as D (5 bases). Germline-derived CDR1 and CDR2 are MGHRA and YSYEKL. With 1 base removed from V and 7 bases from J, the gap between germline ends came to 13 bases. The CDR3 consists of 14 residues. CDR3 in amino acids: CASSQAWGSHEAFF. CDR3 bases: TGCGCCAGCAGCCAAGCTTGGGGGAGCCATGAAGCTTTCTTT.

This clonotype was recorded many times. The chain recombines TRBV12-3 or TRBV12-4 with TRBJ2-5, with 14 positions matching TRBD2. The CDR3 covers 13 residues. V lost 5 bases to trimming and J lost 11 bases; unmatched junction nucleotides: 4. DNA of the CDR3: TGTGCCAGCAGTCCGGGACTAGCGGGGGTACAGTACTTC. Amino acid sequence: CASSPGLAGVQYF.

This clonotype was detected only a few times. Written as DNA, the CDR3 is TGTGCCAGCTCACCGATGGCGACGTACGAGCAGTACGTC. This encodes CASSPMATYEQYV. The chain employs TRBV18 and TRBJ2-7; no definite D call. V was trimmed by 3 bases and J by 4 bases, leaving 10 bases between them. The CDR3 consists of 13 residues. Looked up from germline, CDR1 is KGHSH and CDR2 is LQKENI.

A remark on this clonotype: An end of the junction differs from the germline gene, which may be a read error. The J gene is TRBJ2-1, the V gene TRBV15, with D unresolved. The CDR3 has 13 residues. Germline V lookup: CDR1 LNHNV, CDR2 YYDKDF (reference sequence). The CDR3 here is CATSSRGDKEQFF. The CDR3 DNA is TGTGCCACCAGCAGCCGTGGCGACAAGGAGCAGTTCTTC.

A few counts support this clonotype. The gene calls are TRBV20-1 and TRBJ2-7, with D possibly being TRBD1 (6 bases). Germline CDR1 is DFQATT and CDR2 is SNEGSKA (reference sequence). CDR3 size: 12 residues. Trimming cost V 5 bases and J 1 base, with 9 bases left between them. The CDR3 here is CSAAQGSYEQYF. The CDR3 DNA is TGCAGTGCTGCACAGGGTTCCTACGAGCAGTACTTC.

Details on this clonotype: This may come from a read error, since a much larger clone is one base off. DNA for the CDR3: TGTGCCAGCAGGGGGGAGGGCACAGATACGAAGTATTTT. Translating gives CASRGEGTDTKYF. V and J are TRBV9 and TRBJ2-3; 7 nucleotides align to TRBD2. The germline V gene has CDR1 SGDLS and CDR2 YYNGEE. The CDR3 contains 13 residues.

The CDR3 region is CASRHPGTSLGTDTQYF. The CDR3 DNA is TGTGCCAGCAGGCACCCCGGGACTAGCTTGGGCACAGATACGCAGTATTTT. The V and J genes are TRBV28 and TRBJ2-3; TRBD2 matches at 9 bases. The CDR3 consists of 17 residues. Germline values: CDR1 MDHEN, CDR2 SYDVKM. With 6 bases clipped from V and 1 base from J, the junction kept 11 bases outside the gene matches.

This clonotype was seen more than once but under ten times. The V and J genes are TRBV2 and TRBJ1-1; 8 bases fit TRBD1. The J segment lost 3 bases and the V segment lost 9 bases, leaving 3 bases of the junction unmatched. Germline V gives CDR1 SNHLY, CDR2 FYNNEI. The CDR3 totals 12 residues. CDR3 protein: CARDRGDTEAFF. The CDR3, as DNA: TGTGCCAGAGACAGGGGTGACACTGAAGCTTTCTTT.